A single sample is the source of the 15 T cell receptor beta chains below, sequenced in a study of OX40 agonist ivuxolimab in advanced cancers. Profiling relied on immunoSEQ multiplex PCR, and the TCRdb table lists in-frame clones only, not all of them. The repertoire holds tens of thousands of clones, around 87% seen once, with around 2.7% in the top ten. Here the sequenced sample was CD4+ or CD8+ T cells sorted from blood, taken in a trial of the OX40 agonist ivuxolimab. Source of these receptors: an adult with an advanced solid tumor such as melanoma, head and neck, liver or kidney cancer.

The CDR3 spells CAWSVPEGALGYTF. CDR3 DNA sequence: TGTGCCTGGAGTGTACCCGAGGGGGCGCTTGGCTACACCTTC. The V and J genes are TRBV30 and TRBJ1-2; 7 bases are shared with TRBD1. Germline CDR1 reads GTSNPN; CDR2 reads SVGIG (reference sequence). The CDR3 is 14 amino acids. V lost 0 bases to trimming and J lost 7 bases; unmatched junction nucleotides: 8.

In DNA form, the CDR3 reads TGTGCCAGCAGCCACCACGGACGGAACTCCTACGAGCAGTACTTC. Protein: CASSHHGRNSYEQYF. The gene calls are TRBV28 and TRBJ2-7; no clear D gene. The CDR3 is made up of 15 amino acids. Germline-derived CDR1 and CDR2 are MDHEN and SYDVKM. Trimming removed 6 bases at V and 0 bases at J, with 15 bases between.

The chain has TRBV7-9 and TRBJ2-5; possible D gene TRBD1, 5 bases. The J call is uncertain, as TRBJ2-7 better fits the DNA end. CDR3 length equals 13 residues. In germline, CDR1 is SEHNR, CDR2 FQNEAQ (reference sequence). The CDR3 DNA follows: TGTGCCAGCAGCTTCAGGGAAGGCTACGAGCAGTACTTC. Its translation: CASSFREGYEQYF.

This rearrangement joins TRBV19 to TRBJ1-5; weak D call: TRBD1 (6 bases). This CDR3 contains 15 residues. Germline V gene data show CDR1 as LNHDA and CDR2 as SQIVND (reference sequence). Trimming pared 5 bases from V and 6 bases from J, leaving 17 bases between. In DNA form, the CDR3 reads TGTGCCAGTAGTGCTAAGCTTGGGGGCGTTCAGCCCCAGCATTTT. This sequence encodes CASSAKLGGVQPQHF.

CDR3 amino acids: CASSSGRRGSYEQYF. CDR3 nucleotides: TGCGCCAGCAGCTCGGGCCGGCGCGGGAGCTACGAGCAGTACTTC. V usage is TRBV5-1 and J usage is TRBJ2-7, with 7 bases lining up with TRBD2. CDR3 length: 15 residues. J lost 3 bases, V lost 3 bases, and 9 bases had no gene match. In germline, CDR1 is SGHRS, CDR2 YFSETQ.

V and J are TRBV7-9 and TRBJ2-5; 9 bases line up with TRBD1. The tail of the sequence fits TRBJ2-7 better, so the J call may be wrong. CDR3 length: 13 amino acids. From germline, CDR1 is SEHNR and CDR2 FQNEAQ (reference sequence). In nucleotides, the CDR3 is TGTGCCAGCAGCTTAGCGGGACAGGGCGAGCAGTACTTC. It specifies CASSLAGQGEQYF.

The genes are TRBV10-2 and TRBJ2-1; weak D call: TRBD2 (6 bases). The germline V and J ends were trimmed by 9 bases and 3 bases, with 12 bases remaining between them. This CDR3 spans 13 amino acids. Per germline, CDR1 WSHSY and CDR2 SAAADI. CDR3 coding DNA: TGCGCCAGTTCGGGAGCTTACTACAATGAGCAGTTCTTC. As protein: CASSGAYYNEQFF.

This sequence joins TRBV7-2 and TRBJ2-3; 9 bases are a match to TRBD1. The V gene end was trimmed by 1 base and the J gene end by 0 bases; junction bases not matched to a gene: 2. Per germline, CDR1 SGHTA and CDR2 FQGNSA. The CDR3 has 16 amino acids. As DNA, the CDR3 is TGTGCCAGCAGCTTAGGGGACAGGGCGAGCACAGATACGCAGTATTTT. It codes for CASSLGDRASTDTQYF.

The chain has TRBV6-5 and TRBJ1-5, with D tentatively TRBD1 (6 bases). Trimming pared 4 bases from V and 2 bases from J, leaving 15 bases between. There are 16 residues in the CDR3. Germline CDR1 reads MNHEY; CDR2 reads SVGAGI. CDR3 protein: CASSSEQGRGNQPQHF. The DNA of the CDR3 is TGTGCCAGCAGTTCCGAACAGGGAAGGGGCAATCAGCCCCAGCATTTT.

The V gene is TRBV30, the J gene TRBJ2-5; D call uncertain. Trimming took 5 bases from V and 7 from J, leaving 14 bases between them. Germline V gene sequence: CDR1 GTSNPN, CDR2 SVGIG (reference sequence). The CDR3 consists of 12 residues. CDR3 sequence: CAWSDLRGTQYF. In DNA, the CDR3 is TGTGCCTGGTCAGACCTCCGAGGGACCCAGTACTTC.

This clone has just one count. The chain recombines TRBV4-2 with TRBJ1-3, with TRBD1 matching 7 bases. V shed 3 bases and J 4 bases; nucleotides not matched to a gene: 12. Germline loops: CDR1 LGHNA, CDR2 YNFKEQ. There are 17 residues in the CDR3. The CDR3 region is CASSHVQQGSSGNTIYF. CDR3 coding DNA: TGTGCCAGCAGCCACGTACAACAGGGGAGCTCGGGAAACACCATATATTTT.

CDR3 loop: CASSEPTELHGYTF. The CDR3 bases are TGTGCCAGCAGTGAACCGACAGAGCTCCATGGCTACACCTTC. The chain has TRBV2 and TRBJ1-2; D perhaps matches TRBD1 (5 bases). V shed 2 bases and J shed 6 bases, with 13 bases lying between them. The CDR3 extends over 14 amino acids. Per germline, CDR1 SNHLY and CDR2 FYNNEI.

This chain uses TRBV2 with TRBJ2-2, with 15 positions matching TRBD2. The CDR3 extends over 18 amino acids. Germline CDR1 SNHLY, CDR2 FYNNEI. V trimming: 5 bases; J trimming: 4 bases; junction bases outside the gene matches: 8. In DNA, the CDR3 is TGTGCCAGCAGTCACGGGACTAGCGGGGGGCGGAGCACCGGGGAGCTGTTTTTT. It yields the protein CASSHGTSGGRSTGELFF.

The genes are TRBV7-9 and TRBJ2-7; 7 nucleotides line up with TRBD1. The CDR3 is 13 amino acids. Germline V gene data show CDR1 as SEHNR and CDR2 as FQNEAQ (reference sequence). V dropped 4 bases and J dropped 2; count of bases not matched to a gene: 2. Here the CDR3 reads CASSSGQTYEQYF. The CDR3 DNA follows: TGTGCCAGCAGCTCGGGACAGACCTACGAGCAGTACTTC.

V gene TRBV12-5 combines with J gene TRBJ2-7; 7 bases fit TRBD1. Germline loops: CDR1 LGHNT, CDR2 FRNRAP. V lost 5 bases, J lost 3 bases, and 4 bases stayed unmatched. The CDR3 runs 13 residues. DNA for the CDR3: TGTGCTAGTGGTGCCTGGGACAGCTACGAGCAGTACTTC. Protein product: CASGAWDSYEQYF.